The TCR beta chain described here comes from a study of radiotherapy plus CTLA-4 blockade in lung cancer. Whole-study context: Objective responses were documented in approximately 18% of patients, with disease control in about 28%.

Overall study results and limits: It was early blood T cell clone dynamics, with interferon-beta, that reportedly best predicted response.

The protocol was immunoSEQ multiplex PCR, while the TCRdb copy is restricted to in-frame clones and leaves out a portion. The sample yields some 25,000 clones, 71% seen once. Comment on this clone: Its antigen remains unidentified.

CDR3 length equals 14 residues. V was clipped by 4 bases and J by 6 bases, with 15 bases between them. CDR1 is SGHTA and CDR2 is FQGNSA in the germline V gene. The TCR was taken from a human donor with non-small cell lung cancer whose response to radiotherapy plus ipilimumab could not be evaluated. V usage is TRBV7-2 and J usage is TRBJ1-2, with D possibly matching TRBD1 (5 bases). Sequencing used peripheral blood, obtained from a patient treated with radiotherapy plus ipilimumab. The CDR3 nucleotides read TGTGCCAGCAGCTATGACAGACAATACGATGGCTACACCTTC. Translated, it gives CASSYDRQYDGYTF. The full variable domain, rest sourced from reference TRBV7-2 and TRBJ1-2, is GAGVSQSPSNKVTEKGKDVELRCDPISGHTALYWYRQSLGQGLEFLIYFQGNSAPDKSGLPSDRFSAERTGGSVSTLTIQRTQQEDSAVYLCASSYDRQYDGYTFGSGTRLTVV.